This T cell receptor beta chain was retrieved from a study of regulatory T cells in long-lasting Graves disease (dated by TCRdb to the early 2020s). Looking at the study overall: To count as having persistent Graves' disease, a patient had to have received antithyroid drug treatment for over 5 years with TSH receptor autoantibodies remaining persistently positive. This study used TCR sequencing and RNA sequencing of peripheral blood to compare persistent Graves' disease patients against newly diagnosed Graves' disease patients. On average, persistent Graves' disease patients in the clinical cohort had been on antithyroid drugs for around 9.5 years. A total of about 33 samples underwent TCR sequencing: about 13 from persistent and around 20 from newly diagnosed Graves' disease patients. The study was registered as a clinical trial and conducted in China. Study-wide conclusions, independent of this receptor: TRBV28, TRBJ1-2 and TRBJ2-5 were preferentially used in persistent disease, while TRBV20-1 and TRBJ2-1 were favored in newly diagnosed disease. The authors noted that the small sample size was a limitation that may lower accuracy. Because the primary lesion, thyroid tissue, could not be accessed, the study looked at peripheral blood alone. Persistent patients shared more public clonotypes among themselves (2,741) than newly diagnosed patients did (more than 950). Sequencing and analysis were limited to the TCR beta chain. Compared with newly diagnosed patients, persistent Graves' disease patients had lower TCR Shannon entropy and fewer highly expanded clones, which suggests clonal expansion.

The method behind the library was multiplex PCR. Sequencing used an Illumina HiSeq 4000. iRepertoire HTBI primers and Arm-PCR amplification of CDR3 regions were used to construct TCR beta libraries. Before sequencing, the PCR products underwent gel purification. The paper's data handling went like this. A total of around 66 TRBV and about 13 TRBJ segments were identified across samples and were used for gene usage analysis of CDR3 amino acid clonotypes. COPE and FqMerger were used to merge the filtered high-quality paired reads into contigs. BLAST was used to align contigs to IMGT TRBV, TRBD and TRBJ reference genes, and CDR3 was defined according to IMGT. Any clonotype with a frequency above 0.1% was classified as a highly expanded clone. Shannon entropy was used to measure repertoire diversity, and the Gini coefficient was used to measure V-J evenness. Clonotypes shared by more than one individual were considered public. TCRdb took the public reads, trimmed them with fastp at Q25, ran MiXCR for clone calling and kept in-frame beta chains. Each CDR3 protein appears once, grouped with its most common genes and DNA. TCRdb, not the authors, supplied the V and J calls. This sample comprises roughly 500,000 distinct CDR3 sequences, around 20% of them detected only once. The ten largest clones represent approximately 7.8% of the sample.

The label giving this sample's time point can be read as: persistent/refractory GD, antithyroid drugs over 5 years with positive TRAb. For both TCR sequencing and RNA sequencing, RNA was extracted from PBMCs in TRIzol. Graves' disease was diagnosed according to American Thyroid Association guidelines. Patients were recruited from an endocrinology department in Xi'an, China. From each patient, around 9 milliliters of peripheral blood was collected into an EDTA anticoagulant tube. Ficoll Paque Plus density gradient separation was used to isolate PBMCs, and no further T cell sorting was performed. An Agilent 2100 Bioanalyzer and agarose gel were used to check RNA quality, while a NanoDrop 2000 measured RNA concentration. This clonotype came up many times. The specificity of this receptor is unknown. No per-base quality is available; no much larger clone lies one base away. Spanning cysteine to phenylalanine, the CDR3 consists of 12 amino acids. Only the CDR3 region is kept as DNA, spanning 36 bases read in frame from base 1. V loses 0 bases of germline sequence and J loses 5 bases, and the interval between the two ends is 5 bases. From a lookup of the germline V gene (reference sequence), CDR1 and CDR2 are PRHDT and FYEKMQ.

The sample consisted of peripheral blood mononuclear cells (PBMCs), taken when the disease was refractory, from a patient treated with antithyroid drugs. The chain employs TRBV13 and TRBJ2-7; the D gene is unclear. The clonotype was recovered from a female donor with Graves disease. The CDR3 region: CASSLGFHEQYF. The DNA sequence is as follows: TGTGCCAGCAGCTTAGGCTTCCACGAGCAGTACTTC.